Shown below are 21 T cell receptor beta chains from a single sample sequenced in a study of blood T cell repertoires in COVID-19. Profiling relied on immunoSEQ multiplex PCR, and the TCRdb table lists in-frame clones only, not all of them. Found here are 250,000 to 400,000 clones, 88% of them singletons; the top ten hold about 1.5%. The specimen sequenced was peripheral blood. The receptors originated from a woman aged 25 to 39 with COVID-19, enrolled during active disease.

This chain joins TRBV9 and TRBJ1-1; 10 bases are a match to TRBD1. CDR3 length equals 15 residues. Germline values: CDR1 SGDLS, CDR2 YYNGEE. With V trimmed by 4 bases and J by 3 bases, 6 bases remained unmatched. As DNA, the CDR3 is TGTGCCAGCAGCCCCGGACAGGGGGTGGACACTGAAGCTTTCTTT. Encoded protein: CASSPGQGVDTEAFF.

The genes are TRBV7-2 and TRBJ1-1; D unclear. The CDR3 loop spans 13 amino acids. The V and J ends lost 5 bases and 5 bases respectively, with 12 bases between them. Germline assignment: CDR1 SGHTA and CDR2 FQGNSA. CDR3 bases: TGTGCCAGCAGCAGCACGAGGGTAACTGAAGCTTTCTTT. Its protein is CASSSTRVTEAFF.

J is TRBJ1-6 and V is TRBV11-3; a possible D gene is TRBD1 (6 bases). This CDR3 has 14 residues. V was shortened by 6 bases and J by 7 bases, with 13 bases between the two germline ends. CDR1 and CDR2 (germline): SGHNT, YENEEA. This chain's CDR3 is CASRLRQGNSPLHF. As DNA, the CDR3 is TGTGCCAGCAGACTACGGCAGGGGAATTCACCCCTCCACTTT.

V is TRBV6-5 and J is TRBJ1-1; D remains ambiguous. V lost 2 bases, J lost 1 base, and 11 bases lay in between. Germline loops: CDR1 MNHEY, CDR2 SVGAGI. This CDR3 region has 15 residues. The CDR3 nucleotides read TGTGCCAGCAGTTACCGAAGTTCTACGAACACTGAAGCTTTCTTT. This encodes CASSYRSSTNTEAFF.

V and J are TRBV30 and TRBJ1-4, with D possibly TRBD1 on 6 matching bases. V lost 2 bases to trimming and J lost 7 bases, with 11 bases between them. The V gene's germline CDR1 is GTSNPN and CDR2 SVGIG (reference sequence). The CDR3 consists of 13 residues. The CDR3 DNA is TGTGCCTGGAGTCCAAACAGGGTTGAAAAACTGTTTTTT. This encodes CAWSPNRVEKLFF.

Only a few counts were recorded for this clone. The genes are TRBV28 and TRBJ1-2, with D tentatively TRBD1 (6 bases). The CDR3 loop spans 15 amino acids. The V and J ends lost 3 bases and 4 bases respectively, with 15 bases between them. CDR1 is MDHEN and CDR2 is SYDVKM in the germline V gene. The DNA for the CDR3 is TGTGCCAGCAGTTTTTCTGGGGGCACAGCCTATGGCTACACCTTC. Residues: CASSFSGGTAYGYTF.

The CDR3 coding sequence is TGTGCCAGCAGCTCGGACCTCCCCCGCAGGAGGGGCACCGGGGAGCTGTTTTTT. Translating gives CASSSDLPRRRGTGELFF. This sequence joins TRBV7-2 and TRBJ2-2, with D possibly matching TRBD2 (6 bases). The germline gives CDR1 SGHTA, CDR2 FQGNSA. The CDR3 runs to 18 residues. The V end was cut by 4 bases, the J end by 4 bases, with 22 bases between.

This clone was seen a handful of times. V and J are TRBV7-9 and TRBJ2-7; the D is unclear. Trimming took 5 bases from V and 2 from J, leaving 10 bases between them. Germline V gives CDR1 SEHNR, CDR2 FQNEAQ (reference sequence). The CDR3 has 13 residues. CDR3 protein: CASSPATTYEQYF. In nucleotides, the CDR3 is TGTGCCAGCAGCCCGGCCACTACCTACGAGCAGTACTTC.

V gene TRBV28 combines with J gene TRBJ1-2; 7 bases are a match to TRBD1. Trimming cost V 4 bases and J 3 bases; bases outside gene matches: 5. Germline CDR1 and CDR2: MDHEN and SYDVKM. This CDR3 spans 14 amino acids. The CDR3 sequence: CASSSTGRHYGYTF. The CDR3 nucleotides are TGTGCCAGCAGTTCGACAGGGCGCCACTATGGCTACACCTTC.

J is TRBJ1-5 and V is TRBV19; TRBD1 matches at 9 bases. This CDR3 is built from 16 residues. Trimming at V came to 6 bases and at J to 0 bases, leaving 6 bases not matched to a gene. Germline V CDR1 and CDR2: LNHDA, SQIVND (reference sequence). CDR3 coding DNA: TGTGCCAGTAGGGCGACAGGGGGGGTTAGCAATCAGCCCCAGCATTTT. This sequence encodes CASRATGGVSNQPQHF.

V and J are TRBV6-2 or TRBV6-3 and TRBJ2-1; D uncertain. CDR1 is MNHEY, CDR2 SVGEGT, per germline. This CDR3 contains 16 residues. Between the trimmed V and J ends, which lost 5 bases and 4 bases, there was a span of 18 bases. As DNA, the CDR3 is TGTGCCAGCAGTCCCCTAAGGCGGTATTTTTACAATGAGCAGTTCTTC. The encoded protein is CASSPLRRYFYNEQFF.

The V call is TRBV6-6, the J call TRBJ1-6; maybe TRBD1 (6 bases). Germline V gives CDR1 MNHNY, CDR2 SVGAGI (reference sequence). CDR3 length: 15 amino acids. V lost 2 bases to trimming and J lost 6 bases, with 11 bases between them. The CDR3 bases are TGTGCCAGCAGTTACGGGCAGGGGATTAATTCACCCCTCCACTTT. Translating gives CASSYGQGINSPLHF.

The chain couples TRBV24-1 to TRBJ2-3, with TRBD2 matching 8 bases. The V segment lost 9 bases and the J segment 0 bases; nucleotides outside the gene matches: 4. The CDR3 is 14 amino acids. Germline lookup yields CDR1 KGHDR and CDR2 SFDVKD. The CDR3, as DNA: TGTGCCACCCGGGAGGGGCTAAGCACAGATACGCAGTATTTT. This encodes CATREGLSTDTQYF.

The CDR3 reads CASSLGRVSGNTIYF. The CDR3 DNA sequence: TGTGCCAGCAGCTTAGGCCGGGTTTCTGGAAACACCATATATTTT. This chain joins TRBV7-2 and TRBJ1-3; no reliable D call. The CDR3 runs to 15 residues. V lost 1 base, J lost 1 base, and 8 bases lay in between. Per the germline V gene, CDR1 is SGHTA and CDR2 is FQGNSA.

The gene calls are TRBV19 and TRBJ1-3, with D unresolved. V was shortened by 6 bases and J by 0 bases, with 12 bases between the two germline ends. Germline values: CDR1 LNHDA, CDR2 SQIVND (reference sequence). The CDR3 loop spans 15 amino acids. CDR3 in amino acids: CASSETLVSGNTIYF. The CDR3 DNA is TGTGCCAGTAGCGAGACACTTGTCTCTGGAAACACCATATATTTT.

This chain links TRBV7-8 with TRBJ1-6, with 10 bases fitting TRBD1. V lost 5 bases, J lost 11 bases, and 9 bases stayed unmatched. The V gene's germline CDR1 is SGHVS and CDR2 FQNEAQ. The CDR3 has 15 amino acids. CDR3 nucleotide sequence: TGTGCCAGCAGCCTGGTCGGGACAGGGGCGACACCCCTCCACTTT. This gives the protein CASSLVGTGATPLHF.

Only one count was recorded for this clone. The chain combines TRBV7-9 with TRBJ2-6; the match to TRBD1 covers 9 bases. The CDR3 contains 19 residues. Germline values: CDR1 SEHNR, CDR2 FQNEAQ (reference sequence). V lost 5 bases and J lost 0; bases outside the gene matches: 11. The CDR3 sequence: CASSQTRTGASSGANVLTF. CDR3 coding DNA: TGTGCCAGCAGCCAAACCCGGACAGGGGCTAGCTCTGGGGCCAACGTCCTGACTTTC.

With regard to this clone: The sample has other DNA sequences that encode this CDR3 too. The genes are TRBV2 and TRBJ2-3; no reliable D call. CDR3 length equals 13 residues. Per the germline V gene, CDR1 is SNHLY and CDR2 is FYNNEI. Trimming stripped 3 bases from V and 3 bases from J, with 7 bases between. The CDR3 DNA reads TGTGCCAGCAGTGAGCGGTTAACAGATACGCAGTATTTT. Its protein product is CASSERLTDTQYF.

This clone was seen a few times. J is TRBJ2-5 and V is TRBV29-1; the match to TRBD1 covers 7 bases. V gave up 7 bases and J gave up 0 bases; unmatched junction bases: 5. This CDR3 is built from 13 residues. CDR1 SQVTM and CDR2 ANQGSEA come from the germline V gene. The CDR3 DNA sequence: TGCAGCGCCGTAGGACAGGACCAAGAGACCCAGTACTTC. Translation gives CSAVGQDQETQYF.

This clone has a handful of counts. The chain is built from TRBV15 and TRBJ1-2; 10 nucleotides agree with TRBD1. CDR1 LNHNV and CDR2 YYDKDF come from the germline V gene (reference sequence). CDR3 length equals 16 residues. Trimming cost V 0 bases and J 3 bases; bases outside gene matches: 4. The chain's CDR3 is CATSRDRGTGDYGYTF. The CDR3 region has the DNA TGTGCCACCAGCAGAGATCGGGGGACAGGGGACTATGGCTACACCTTC.

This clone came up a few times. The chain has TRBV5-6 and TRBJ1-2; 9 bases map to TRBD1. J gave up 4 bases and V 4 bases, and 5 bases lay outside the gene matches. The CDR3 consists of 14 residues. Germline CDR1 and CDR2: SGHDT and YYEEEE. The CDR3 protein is CASSADRGSYGYTF. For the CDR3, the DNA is TGTGCCAGCAGCGCGGACAGGGGAAGCTATGGCTACACCTTC.